This TCR beta chain stems from a study of cytomegalovirus exposure and HLA in healthy donors. Germline V lookup: CDR1 SQVTM, CDR2 ANQGSEA. CDR3 size: 13 residues. Trimming shortened V by 1 base and J by 5 bases, and 11 bases separated the two germline ends. Use of 60 Vbeta and 13 Jbeta primers characterized the PCR. Using immunoSEQ multiplex PCR, the repertoire was profiled, and TCRdb retains in-frame clones only, with some absent. The sample data list 55,000 to 85,000 clones. Sequencing input: PBMCs. The genes are TRBV29-1 and TRBJ2-5; D is possibly TRBD2 (6 bases). The source of this sequence is a woman aged 25 to 39 in good health and CMV-seronegative. The DNA of the CDR3 is TGCAGCGTTGAAGCCGGGGGTGCGGAGACCCAGTACTTC. Translated, it gives CSVEAGGAETQYF.